This T cell receptor (beta chain) came from a study of blood T cell repertoires in COVID-19. The overall study: From the United States, Italy and Spain came samples of acute and convalescent COVID-19.

The CDR3 is 16 residues long. V shed 3 bases, J shed 3 bases, and the junction held 5 bases outside the gene matches. Germline CDR1 LNHDA, CDR2 SQIVND (reference sequence). Original methodology: Using reference gene primer amplification, nucleated cell counts were estimated. Profiled with immunoSEQ multiplex PCR; TCRdb holds only in-frame clones, not every one. V, J and clone size reflect that table, while D and trimming were determined from the DNA. The sample yields some 200,000 clones, around three quarters seen once. V and J are TRBV19 and TRBJ2-3; 11 nucleotides agree with TRBD2. Sequencing was performed on peripheral blood. This TCR came from a woman between 65 and 79 years old with acute or convalescent COVID-19. The CDR3 is CASSILAGGATDTQYF. DNA for the CDR3: TGTGCCAGTAGTATCCTAGCGGGAGGAGCGACAGATACGCAGTATTTT.